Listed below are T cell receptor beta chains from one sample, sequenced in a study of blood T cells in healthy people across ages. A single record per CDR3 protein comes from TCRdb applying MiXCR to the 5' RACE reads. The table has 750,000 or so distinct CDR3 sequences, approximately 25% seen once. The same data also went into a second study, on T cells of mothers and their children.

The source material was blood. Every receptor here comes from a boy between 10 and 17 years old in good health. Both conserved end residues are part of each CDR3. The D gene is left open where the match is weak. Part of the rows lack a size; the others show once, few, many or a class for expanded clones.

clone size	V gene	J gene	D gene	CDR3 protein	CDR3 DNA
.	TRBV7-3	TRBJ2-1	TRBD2	CASSLKFSGRSNEQFF	TGTGCCAGCAGCTTAAAGTTCAGCGGGAGAAGTAATGAGCAGTTCTTC
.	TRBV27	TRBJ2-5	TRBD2	CASSLLARGEETQYF	TGTGCCAGCAGTTTATTGGCGCGGGGGGAAGAGACCCAGTACTTC
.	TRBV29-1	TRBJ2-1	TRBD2	CSVGETWTSGKGAGNEQFF	TGCAGCGTTGGAGAAACCTGGACTAGCGGGAAGGGGGCGGGGAATGAGCAGTTCTTC
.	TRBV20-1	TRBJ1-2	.	CSARMGAADGYGYTF	TGCAGTGCTAGGATGGGGGCAGCGGACGGTTATGGCTACACCTTC
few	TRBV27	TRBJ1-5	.	CASSLLGAGNQPQHF	TGTGCCAGCAGTTTATTAGGGGCAGGGAATCAGCCCCAGCATTTT
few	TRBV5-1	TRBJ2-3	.	CASSLVTGTSTDTQYF	TGCGCCAGCAGCTTGGTAACAGGAACTAGCACAGATACGCAGTATTTT
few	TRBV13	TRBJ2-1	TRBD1	CASSLRTGYYNEQFF	TGTGCCAGCAGTCTCAGGACAGGGTACTACAATGAGCAGTTCTTC
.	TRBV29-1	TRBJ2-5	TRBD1	CSVGDSQETQYF	TGCAGCGTTGGGGACAGCCAAGAGACCCAGTACTTC
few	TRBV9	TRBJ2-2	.	CASSVTSPDTGELFF	TGTGCCAGCAGCGTAACTTCCCCGGACACCGGGGAGCTGTTTTTT
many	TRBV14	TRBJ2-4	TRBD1	CASSQRQGAKNIQYF	TGTGCCAGCAGCCAAAGACAGGGAGCCAAAAACATTCAGTACTTC
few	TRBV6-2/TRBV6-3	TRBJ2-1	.	CASSPRGTEQFF	TGTGCCAGCAGTCCCCGCGGTACCGAGCAGTTCTTC
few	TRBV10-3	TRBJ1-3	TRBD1	CASRTGVSGNTIYF	TGTGCCTCTAGGACAGGCGTCTCTGGAAACACCATATATTTT
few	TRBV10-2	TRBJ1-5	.	CASSESYKQSRPQHF	TGCGCCAGCAGTGAGTCGTATAAGCAATCAAGACCCCAGCATTTT
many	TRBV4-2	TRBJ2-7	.	CASSFDLGSSYEQYF	TGTGCCAGCAGCTTCGACCTGGGCTCCTCCTACGAGCAGTACTTC
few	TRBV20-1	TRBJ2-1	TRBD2	CSARGAGLAFLSQFF	TGCAGTGCTAGAGGGGCGGGACTAGCCTTTCTGTCGCAGTTCTTC
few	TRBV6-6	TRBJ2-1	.	CASKKGRNSIYNEQFF	TGTGCCAGCAAAAAGGGGCGGAACTCGATCTACAATGAGCAGTTCTTC
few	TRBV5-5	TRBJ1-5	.	CASSFAGIMSSNQPQHF	TGTGCCAGCAGCTTTGCAGGGATCATGAGCAGCAATCAGCCCCAGCATTTT
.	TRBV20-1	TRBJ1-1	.	CSAGGHTTNTEAFF	TGCAGTGCTGGGGGACACACAACGAACACTGAAGCTTTCTTT
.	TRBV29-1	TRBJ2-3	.	CSVELVYTDTQYF	TGCAGCGTTGAACTCGTTTACACAGATACGCAGTATTTT
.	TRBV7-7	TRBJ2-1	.	CASSLGSGDWGNEQFF	TGTGCTAGCAGCTTAGGCTCCGGGGACTGGGGCAATGAGCAGTTCTTC
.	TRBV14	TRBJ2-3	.	CASSQQVGLADTQYF	TGTGCCAGCAGCCAACAGGTGGGGCTCGCAGATACGCAGTATTTT
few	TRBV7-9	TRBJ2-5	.	CASSLVTLPQYF	TGTGCCAGCAGCCTAGTAACATTGCCCCAGTACTTC
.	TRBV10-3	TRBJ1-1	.	CAITRAANTEAFF	TGTGCCATCACTAGGGCCGCGAACACTGAAGCTTTCTTT
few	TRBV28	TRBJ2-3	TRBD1	CASSLDRGRGDTQYF	TGTGCCAGCAGTTTGGACAGGGGTAGAGGAGATACGCAGTATTTT
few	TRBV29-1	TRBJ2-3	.	CSVEESSADTQYF	TGCAGCGTTGAAGAAAGTAGCGCAGATACGCAGTATTTT
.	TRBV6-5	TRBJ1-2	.	CASAPRPNYGYTF	TGTGCCAGTGCACCCCGACCCAACTATGGCTACACCTTC
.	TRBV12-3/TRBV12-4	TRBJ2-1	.	CASSELRGVNNEQFF	TGTGCCAGCAGTGAACTCAGGGGGGTAAACAATGAGCAGTTCTTC
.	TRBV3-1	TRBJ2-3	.	CASSQDSVGWRDTQYF	TGTGCCAGCAGCCAAGATTCTGTCGGTTGGCGGGATACGCAGTATTTT
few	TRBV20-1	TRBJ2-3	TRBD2	CSAGRTSGGTTSTDTQYF	TGCAGTGCTGGCCGGACTAGCGGGGGAACAACTAGCACAGATACGCAGTATTTT
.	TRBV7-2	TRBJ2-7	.	CASSLSLAPYEQYF	TGTGCCAGCAGCTTATCCCTAGCGCCTTACGAGCAGTACTTC
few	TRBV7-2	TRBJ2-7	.	CASSLDDRVEQYF	TGTGCCAGCAGCCTAGACGACAGAGTCGAGCAGTACTTC
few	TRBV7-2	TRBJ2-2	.	CASSLGRGVTGELFF	TGTGCCAGCAGCTTAGGGCGGGGAGTTACCGGGGAGCTGTTTTTT
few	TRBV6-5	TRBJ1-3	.	CASRPGQGALGIYF	TGTGCCAGCAGGCCGGGGCAGGGCGCCCTTGGGATATATTTT
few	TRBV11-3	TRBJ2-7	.	CASSQGGGLQYEQYF	TGTGCCAGCAGCCAAGGTGGGGGGCTGCAATACGAGCAGTACTTC
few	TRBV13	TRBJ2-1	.	CASSLGRTYNEQFF	TGTGCCAGCAGCTTGGGCCGAACCTACAATGAGCAGTTCTTC
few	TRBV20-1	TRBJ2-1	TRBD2	CSAWTSGAYNEQFF	TGCAGTGCCTGGACTAGCGGGGCTTACAATGAGCAGTTCTTC
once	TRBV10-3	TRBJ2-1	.	CAISEVPSFELGNEQFF	TGTGCCATCAGTGAGGTCCCCAGTTTCGAGCTGGGCAATGAGCAGTTCTTC